This T cell receptor (beta chain) was captured by sequencing in a study of blood T cell repertoires in COVID-19. In the study overall: There were acute and convalescent COVID-19 samples, and they came from the United States, Italy and Spain.

CDR1 SGHNT and CDR2 YENEEA come from the germline V gene. The CDR3 consists of 17 residues. Unmatched junction bases numbered 11, after V lost 5 bases and J lost 4 bases. Some clones are missing from TCRdb's copy, which holds only in-frame ones; the method was immunoSEQ multiplex PCR. The sample records over 250,000 clones, 75% to 95% being singletons. In terms of age and location, participants ranged from roughly 18 to 90 years and lived in about 25 US areas. This clonotype was obtained from a woman aged 30 to 39 who had recovered from COVID-19. This chain connects TRBV11-3 to TRBJ2-2, with TRBD2 matching 9 bases. Sequenced sample: PBMCs or T cells enriched from blood (not recorded which). CDR3 sequence: CASSLALAGAATGELFF. In DNA form, the CDR3 reads TGTGCCAGCAGCCTGGCATTAGCGGGAGCGGCCACCGGGGAGCTGTTTTTT.